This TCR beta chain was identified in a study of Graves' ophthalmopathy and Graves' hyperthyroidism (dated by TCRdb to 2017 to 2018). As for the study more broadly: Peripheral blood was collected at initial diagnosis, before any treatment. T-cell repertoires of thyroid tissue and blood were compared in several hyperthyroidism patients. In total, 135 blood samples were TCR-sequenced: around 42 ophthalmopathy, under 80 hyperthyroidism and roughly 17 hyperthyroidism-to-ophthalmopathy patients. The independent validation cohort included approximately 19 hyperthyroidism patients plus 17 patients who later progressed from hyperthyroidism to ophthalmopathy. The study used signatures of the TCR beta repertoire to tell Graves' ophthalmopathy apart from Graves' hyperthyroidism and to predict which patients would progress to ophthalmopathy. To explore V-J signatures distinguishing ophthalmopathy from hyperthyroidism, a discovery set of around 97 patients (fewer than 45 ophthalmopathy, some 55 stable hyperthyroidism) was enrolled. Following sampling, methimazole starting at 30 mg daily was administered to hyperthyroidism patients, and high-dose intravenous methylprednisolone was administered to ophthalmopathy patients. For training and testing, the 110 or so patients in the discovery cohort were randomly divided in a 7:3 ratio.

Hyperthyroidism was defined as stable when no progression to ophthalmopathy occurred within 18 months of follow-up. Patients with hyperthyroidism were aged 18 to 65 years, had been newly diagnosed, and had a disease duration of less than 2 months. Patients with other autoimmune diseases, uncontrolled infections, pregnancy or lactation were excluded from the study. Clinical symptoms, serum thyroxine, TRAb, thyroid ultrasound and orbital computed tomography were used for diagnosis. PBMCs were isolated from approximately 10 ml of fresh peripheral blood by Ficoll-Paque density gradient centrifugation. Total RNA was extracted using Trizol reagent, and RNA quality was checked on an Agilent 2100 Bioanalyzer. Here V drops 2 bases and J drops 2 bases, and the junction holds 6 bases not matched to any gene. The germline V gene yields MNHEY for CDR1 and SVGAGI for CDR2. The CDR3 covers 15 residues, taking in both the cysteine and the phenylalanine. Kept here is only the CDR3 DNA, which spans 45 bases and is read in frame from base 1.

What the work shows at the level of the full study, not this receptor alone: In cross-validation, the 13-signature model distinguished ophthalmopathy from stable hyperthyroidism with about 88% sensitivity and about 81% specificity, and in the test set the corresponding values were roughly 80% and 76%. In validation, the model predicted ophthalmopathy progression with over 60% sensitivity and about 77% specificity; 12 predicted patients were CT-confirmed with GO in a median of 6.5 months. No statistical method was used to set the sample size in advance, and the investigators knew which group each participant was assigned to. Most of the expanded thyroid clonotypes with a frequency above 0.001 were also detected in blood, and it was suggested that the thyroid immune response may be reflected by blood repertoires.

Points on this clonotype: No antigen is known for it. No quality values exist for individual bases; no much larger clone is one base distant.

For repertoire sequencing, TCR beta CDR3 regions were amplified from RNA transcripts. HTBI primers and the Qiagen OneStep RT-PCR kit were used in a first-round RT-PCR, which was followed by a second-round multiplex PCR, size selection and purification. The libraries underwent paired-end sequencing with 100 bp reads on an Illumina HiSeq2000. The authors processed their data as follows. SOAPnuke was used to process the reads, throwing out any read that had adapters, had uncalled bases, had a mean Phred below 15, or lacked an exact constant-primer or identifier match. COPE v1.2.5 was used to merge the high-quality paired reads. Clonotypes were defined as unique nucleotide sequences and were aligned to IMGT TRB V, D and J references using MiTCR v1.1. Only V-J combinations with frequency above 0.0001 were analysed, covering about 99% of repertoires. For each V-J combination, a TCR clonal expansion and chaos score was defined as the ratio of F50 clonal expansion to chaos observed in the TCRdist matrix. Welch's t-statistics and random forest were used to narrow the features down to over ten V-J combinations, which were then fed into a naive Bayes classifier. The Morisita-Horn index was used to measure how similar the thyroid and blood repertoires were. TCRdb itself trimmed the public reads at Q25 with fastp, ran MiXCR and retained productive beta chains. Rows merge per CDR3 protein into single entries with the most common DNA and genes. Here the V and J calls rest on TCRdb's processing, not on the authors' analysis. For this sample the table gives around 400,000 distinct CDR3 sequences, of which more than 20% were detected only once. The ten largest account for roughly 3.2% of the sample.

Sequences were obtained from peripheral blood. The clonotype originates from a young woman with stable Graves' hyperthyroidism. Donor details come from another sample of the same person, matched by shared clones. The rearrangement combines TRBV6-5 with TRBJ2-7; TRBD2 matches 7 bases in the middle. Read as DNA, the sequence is TGTGCCAGCAGTTACGGGTCTAGCGGTACCTACGAGCAGTACTTC. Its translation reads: CASSYGSSGTYEQYF.